Listed here are 23 T cell receptor beta chains from one sample, sequenced in a study of blood T cell repertoires in COVID-19. Clones were sequenced by immunoSEQ multiplex PCR, and TCRdb holds only the in-frame ones, with some missing. The sample lists tens of thousands of clones, 80% to 95% occurring once. The source material was peripheral blood. These receptors were taken from a human donor in a cohort sampled during active COVID-19.

The gene calls are TRBV5-1 and TRBJ1-6; D unresolved. V lost 6 bases and J 7 bases, leaving 17 bases between the germline ends. The CDR3 runs 15 residues. Germline loops: CDR1 SGHRS, CDR2 YFSETQ. The CDR3 loop reads CASTETQSRNSPLHF. The CDR3 nucleotides are TGCGCCAGCACCGAAACACAGAGCAGGAATTCACCCCTCCACTTT.

This chain uses TRBV11-2 with TRBJ1-1; D gene uncertain. The germline gives CDR1 SGHAT, CDR2 FQNNGV. The CDR3 has 12 amino acids. The ends were cut back, 2 bases at V and 5 bases at J, with 6 bases in the middle. The CDR3 here is CASSLQNTEAFF. The CDR3 nucleotides are TGTGCCAGCAGCTTACAAAATACTGAAGCTTTCTTT.

This chain joins TRBV9 and TRBJ2-3, with 8 bases identical to TRBD2. The CDR3 extends over 16 amino acids. Trimming removed 0 bases from V and 2 bases from J; junction bases left unmatched: 5. Germline V gene data show CDR1 as SGDLS and CDR2 as YYNGEE. CDR3 sequence: CASSVAAGGTTDTQYF. DNA of the CDR3: TGTGCCAGCAGCGTAGCTGCGGGGGGAACCACAGATACGCAGTATTTT.

The chain recombines TRBV9 with TRBJ2-3, with D possibly matching TRBD1 (6 bases). The CDR3 runs to 18 residues. V was shortened by 0 bases and J by 0 bases, with 17 bases between the two germline ends. CDR1 is SGDLS and CDR2 is YYNGEE in the germline V gene. CDR3 sequence reads: CASSVGPLGASSTDTQYF. CDR3 bases: TGTGCCAGCAGCGTAGGCCCCCTGGGGGCGAGCAGCACAGATACGCAGTATTTT.

On this clone itself: At one boundary the junction diverges from the germline segment, which might be a read error. The chain joins TRBV11-1 to TRBJ2-4; TRBD1 matches 10 bases. The CDR3 has 16 amino acids. Germline loops: CDR1 SGHAT, CDR2 FQDESV (reference sequence). The CDR3 DNA follows: TGTGCCAGCAGCCCCAGTCCCCAGGCCCATGACAGGGGGCTTTGCTTC. Translation: CASSPSPQAHDRGLCF.

Only one count was recorded for this clone. This chain joins TRBV6-5 and TRBJ2-3; the D is unclear. CDR1 MNHEY and CDR2 SVGAGI come from the germline V gene. The CDR3 spans 11 residues. V gave up 1 base and J gave up 8 bases, with 4 bases separating them. In DNA, the CDR3 is TGTGCCAGCAGTTACTTCGGTACGCAGTATTTT. It yields the protein CASSYFGTQYF.

The chain carries TRBV4-2 and TRBJ2-2; 8 bases are a match to TRBD2. V lost 3 bases and J lost 5; bases outside the gene matches: 8. The CDR3 is 16 amino acids. Germline assignment: CDR1 LGHNA and CDR2 YNFKEQ. The CDR3 reads CASSQGGGLLTGELFF. The CDR3 DNA reads as TGTGCCAGCAGCCAGGGCGGGGGGCTCTTGACCGGGGAGCTGTTTTTT.

J is TRBJ2-5 and V is TRBV6-5, with 7 bases matching TRBD2. The CDR3 runs 16 residues. With 2 bases clipped from V and 5 bases from J, the junction kept 11 bases outside the gene matches. CDR1 MNHEY and CDR2 SVGAGI come from the germline V gene. DNA for the CDR3: TGTGCCAGCAGTTACCCCTCCGGGGGGTTGGGTGAGACCCAGTACTTC. Translated: CASSYPSGGLGETQYF.

This rearrangement joins TRBV9 to TRBJ1-2; D not resolved. Trimming cost V 0 bases and J 4 bases, with 22 bases left between them. The CDR3 spans 18 residues. Per the germline V gene, CDR1 is SGDLS and CDR2 is YYNGEE. DNA for the CDR3: TGTGCCAGCAGCGTAGGGCCCAGTTTAGCGGGAGGAAGCTATGGCTACACCTTC. Its protein is CASSVGPSLAGGSYGYTF.

The chain is built from TRBV12-3 or TRBV12-4 and TRBJ2-7, with D uncertain. Trimming left V 7 bases short and J 0 bases short, with 10 bases between. This CDR3 is 13 amino acids long. CDR3 DNA sequence: TGTGCCAGCACCCAGGCCGCCTCCTACGAGCAGTACTTC. This codes for CASTQAASYEQYF.

The chain employs TRBV28 and TRBJ1-5; TRBD1 agrees at 10 bases. Germline V gene data show CDR1 as MDHEN and CDR2 as SYDVKM. The ends lost 4 bases at V and 0 bases at J; junction bases unmatched: 9. CDR3 length: 18 amino acids. The CDR3 DNA follows: TGTGCCAGCAGTTCACCTGGACAGGGGGTAACTAGCAATCAGCCCCAGCATTTT. Amino acid sequence: CASSSPGQGVTSNQPQHF.

The genes are TRBV28 and TRBJ1-6, with 7 bases lining up with TRBD1. This CDR3 spans 13 amino acids. V gave up 3 bases and J gave up 7 bases; unmatched junction bases: 0. Looked up from germline, CDR1 is MDHEN and CDR2 is SYDVKM. This CDR3 reads CASSFRGNSPLHF. The CDR3 nucleotides read TGTGCCAGCAGTTTCAGGGGGAATTCACCCCTCCACTTT.

The chain joins TRBV5-1 to TRBJ1-1; 8 bases line up with TRBD1. Trimming took 4 bases from V and 1 from J; bases not matched to a gene: 6. Germline V lookup: CDR1 SGHRS, CDR2 YFSETQ. The CDR3 has 15 residues. The CDR3 DNA follows: TGCGCCAGCAGCCCGCAGGGGGCACCGAACACTGAAGCTTTCTTT. This gives the protein CASSPQGAPNTEAFF.

J is TRBJ1-4 and V is TRBV5-6, with TRBD1 matching over 8 bases. The CDR3 runs to 14 residues. V lost 3 bases and J lost 4; bases outside the gene matches: 2. The germline CDR1 and CDR2 sequences are SGHDT and YYEEEE. The CDR3 nucleotides are TGTGCCAGCAGCTCGACAGGGGATAATGAAAAACTGTTTTTT. Residues: CASSSTGDNEKLFF.

The chain combines TRBV7-8 with TRBJ2-1, with 13 bases matching TRBD2. This CDR3 comprises 17 residues. Per the germline V gene, CDR1 is SGHVS and CDR2 is FQNEAQ. V shed 1 base and J 7 bases; nucleotides not matched to a gene: 7. The CDR3 region is CASSLVITSGGENEQFF. Written as DNA, the CDR3 is TGTGCCAGCAGCTTAGTCATAACTAGCGGGGGGGAGAATGAGCAGTTCTTC.

This chain joins TRBV4-1 and TRBJ2-1; D possibly corresponds to TRBD2 (7 bases). V was trimmed by 0 bases and J by 6 bases, leaving 15 bases between them. In germline, CDR1 is MGHRA, CDR2 YSYEKL. This CDR3 comprises 16 residues. The CDR3 nucleotides read TGCGCCAGCAGCCAAGATCTCGGGGGGCTTTCCAATGAGCAGTTCTTC. It translates to CASSQDLGGLSNEQFF.

The genes are TRBV13 and TRBJ2-1; D perhaps matches TRBD1 (6 bases). Trimming shortened V by 6 bases and J by 5 bases, and 14 bases separated the two germline ends. The CDR3 length is 14 residues. The germline gives CDR1 PRHDT, CDR2 FYEKMQ (reference sequence). Written as DNA, the CDR3 is TGTGCCAGCAGATCAGAGGCAGGGGACAATGAGCAGTTCTTC. Its translation is CASRSEAGDNEQFF.

This clone occurred once. The chain recombines TRBV3-1 (or the pseudogene TRBV3-2) with TRBJ2-7; tentative D call: TRBD1 (5 bases). V was cut by 2 bases and J by 6 bases, with 11 bases left in between. The germline gives CDR1 LGHDT, CDR2 YNNKEL (reference sequence). This CDR3 comprises 13 residues. CDR3 nucleotides: TGTGCCAGCAGCCAAAGGGGATCGGGCGAGCAGTACTTC. Translating it yields CASSQRGSGEQYF.

This clone appeared once. J is TRBJ1-6 and V is TRBV5-1; D uncertain. Trimming stripped 5 bases from V and 6 bases from J, with 9 bases between. CDR3 length equals 13 residues. CDR1 SGHRS and CDR2 YFSETQ come from the germline V gene. The CDR3 here is CASRGNGNSPLHF. CDR3 DNA: TGCGCCAGCAGGGGCAACGGTAATTCACCCCTCCACTTT.

This clone was recorded once. DNA for the CDR3: TGTGCCAGCAGCTCAAGGGGTAGGGATAATTCACCCCTCCACTTT. The encoded protein is CASSSRGRDNSPLHF. J is TRBJ1-6 and V is TRBV9; the D gene is possibly TRBD1 (5 bases). Germline V CDR1 and CDR2: SGDLS, YYNGEE. This CDR3 comprises 15 residues. V gave up 4 bases and J gave up 5 bases, with 13 bases separating them.

The chain links TRBV7-2 to TRBJ2-4, with 7 positions matching TRBD2. The CDR3 spans 14 residues. Germline CDR1 and CDR2: SGHTA and FQGNSA. V gave up 4 bases and J gave up 4 bases; unmatched junction bases: 4. This CDR3 reads CASSSFGGKNIQYF. CDR3 in DNA: TGTGCCAGCAGCTCTTTCGGGGGGAAAAACATTCAGTACTTC. The whole variable domain, remainder taken from reference TRBV7-2 and TRBJ2-4, is GAGVSQSPSNKVTEKGKDVELRCDPISGHTALYWYRQSLGQGLEFLIYFQGNSAPDKSGLPSDRFSAERTGGSVSTLTIQRTQQEDSAVYLCASSSFGGKNIQYFGAGTRLSVL.

The CDR3 is CAWSPPPGQGASGYTF. For the CDR3, the DNA is TGTGCCTGGAGCCCACCCCCGGGACAGGGGGCGTCTGGCTACACCTTC. The chain recombines TRBV30 with TRBJ1-2, with TRBD1 identical over 12 bases. Germline trimming cut 3 bases from V and 7 bases from J; bases unmatched to any gene: 12. The CDR3 contains 16 residues. CDR1 and CDR2 from the germline V gene are GTSNPN and SVGIG (reference sequence). The full variable domain, with the rest looked up from reference TRBV30 and TRBJ1-2, is SQTIHQWPATLVQPVGSPLSLECTVEGTSNPNLYWYRQAAGRGLQLLFYSVGIGQISSEVPQNLSASRPQDRQFILSSKKLLLSDSGFYLCAWSPPPGQGASGYTFGSGTRLTVV.

The chain has TRBV5-1 and TRBJ1-1; unclear D gene. V was pared by 4 bases and J by 2 bases, with 24 bases between. This CDR3 is built from 18 residues. CDR1 is SGHRS and CDR2 is YFSETQ in the germline V gene. The CDR3 protein is CASSHGSLFIGVNTEAFF. CDR3 coding DNA: TGCGCCAGCAGCCATGGGAGTCTTTTTATAGGAGTCAACACTGAAGCTTTCTTT.